The T cell receptor (beta chain) described here comes from a study of CD8 T cells in ankylosing spondylitis. General study findings and limits: Apparently characteristic of ankylosing spondylitis blood was a TCR beta motif (eight highly homologous variants). Prior literature has documented some motif variants in synovial fluid and blood from reactive arthritis.

V was shortened by 2 bases and J by 8 bases, with 11 bases between the two germline ends. CDR1 is SGHRS, CDR2 YFSETQ, per germline. This CDR3 contains 14 residues. In this sample, this clonotype turned up a few times. What it recognizes is unknown. The authors made TCR beta libraries by quantitative 5'-RACE with molecular barcodes. One entry per CDR3 protein results from TCRdb running MiXCR on the 5' RACE reads. The sample records some 340,000 distinct CDR3 sequences, under 15% being singletons. Source material: blood, either unsorted or a sorted T cell fraction (not recorded which). This chain links TRBV5-1 with TRBJ1-6, with a possible D match to TRBD1 (5 bases). This sequence was found in a male donor with ankylosing spondylitis or in good health (not recorded which). The CDR3 protein is CASSLGVGDSPLHF. The DNA of the CDR3 is TGCGCCAGCAGCTTAGGGGTCGGCGATTCACCCCTCCACTTT.